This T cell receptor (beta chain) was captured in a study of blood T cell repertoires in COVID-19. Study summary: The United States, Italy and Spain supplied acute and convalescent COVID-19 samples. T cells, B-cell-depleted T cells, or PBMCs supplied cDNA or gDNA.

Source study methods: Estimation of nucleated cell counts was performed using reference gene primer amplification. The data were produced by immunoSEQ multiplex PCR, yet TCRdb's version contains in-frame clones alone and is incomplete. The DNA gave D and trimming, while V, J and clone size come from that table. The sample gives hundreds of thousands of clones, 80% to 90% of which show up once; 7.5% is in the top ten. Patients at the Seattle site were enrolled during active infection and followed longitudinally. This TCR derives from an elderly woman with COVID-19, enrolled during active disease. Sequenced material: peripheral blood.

CDR3: CASSQEASAYEQYF. The CDR3 region has the DNA TGTGCCAGCAGCCAAGAGGCTAGCGCCTACGAGCAGTACTTC. This chain uses TRBV4-2 with TRBJ2-7, with D possibly matching TRBD2 (6 bases). Deletions cut 0 bases from V and 2 bases from J, with 8 bases between. Per the germline V gene, CDR1 is LGHNA and CDR2 is YNFKEQ. The CDR3 covers 14 residues.